These 10 T cell receptor beta chains were all obtained from the same sample, sequenced in a study of T cells after yellow fever vaccination (dated by TCRdb to between 2018 and 2020). The meaning of the sample's treatment or condition label: live attenuated yellow fever vaccine strain. Library prep was done by 5' RACE. Sequencer: Illumina HiSeq 2500. The public reads were run again by TCRdb, first through fastp at Q25 and then through MiXCR, and only productive beta chains were kept. Each entry is one CDR3 protein sequence, shown with its most common DNA and genes. Present in this sample are more than 75,000 distinct CDR3 sequences, about 8.8% of which were seen just once. The top ten constitute about 15% of the sample. The specimen comprised CD8+ T cells not binding an NS4B(214-222) dextramer, sorted from PBMCs, sampled approximately 16 days after the first yellow fever vaccination. According to the study, the label for this sample's cell subset or site signals: NS4B epitope dextramer-negative CD8 T cells. These TCRs come from a man aged 18 to 30 who received the YFV17D yellow fever vaccine.

This clonotype was seen a handful of times. CDR3 amino acids: CAIGGQRQETQYF. For the CDR3, the DNA is TGTGCCATCGGGGGACAGAGACAAGAGACCCAGTACTTC. This sequence joins TRBV10-3 and TRBJ2-5; 7 bases agree with TRBD1. The CDR3 runs 13 residues. J gave up 2 bases and V 8 bases, and 5 bases lay outside the gene matches. Germline values: CDR1 ENHRY, CDR2 SYGVKD.

This clonotype occurred a few times. This sequence joins TRBV6-5 and TRBJ1-1; D is uncertain. The length of the CDR3 is 16 residues. Germline V gene data show CDR1 as MNHEY and CDR2 as SVGAGI. Trimming cost V 0 bases and J 4 bases, with 15 bases left between them. In DNA form, the CDR3 reads TGTGCCAGCAGTTACTCCCCGGCGAGGCGAGGCACTGAAGCTTTCTTT. The encoded protein is CASSYSPARRGTEAFF.

The V gene is TRBV6-1, the J gene TRBJ2-7; 10 nucleotides match TRBD1. The J segment lost 2 bases and the V segment lost 6 bases, leaving 7 bases of the junction unmatched. Germline loops: CDR1 MNHNS, CDR2 SASEGT. There are 15 residues in the CDR3. CDR3 sequence (DNA): TGTGCCAGCAGGGACGGGACAGGGGCCACCTACGAGCAGTACGTC. Protein: CASRDGTGATYEQYV.

This clonotype was picked up a small number of times. This chain joins TRBV24-1 and TRBJ1-5, with a weak D call TRBD1 (5 bases). The CDR3 extends over 15 amino acids. V was shortened by 2 bases and J by 5 bases, with 12 bases between the two germline ends. CDR1 and CDR2 (germline): KGHDR, SFDVKD. CDR3 sequence: CATSDSRDGYQPQHF. CDR3 DNA: TGTGCCACCAGTGATTCGCGGGACGGTTATCAGCCCCAGCATTTT.

The V gene is TRBV4-1, the J gene TRBJ1-1; TRBD1 might be the D (6 bases). The CDR3 spans 17 residues. The germline V and J ends were trimmed by 1 base and 3 bases, with 18 bases remaining between them. The germline gives CDR1 MGHRA, CDR2 YSYEKL. This CDR3 is CASSQVGVQGGDTEAFF. The CDR3 bases are TGCGCCAGCAGCCAAGTGGGGGTACAGGGAGGAGACACTGAAGCTTTCTTT.

A few counts support this clonotype. The CDR3 nucleotides read TGTGCCAGCAGGGAAGACAGGGTGAACACCGGGGAGCTGTTTTTT. Residues: CASREDRVNTGELFF. The chain is built from TRBV6-4 and TRBJ2-2; 7 nucleotides match TRBD1. This CDR3 contains 15 residues. From germline, CDR1 is MRHNA and CDR2 SNTAGT. Germline trimming cut 6 bases from V and 1 base from J; bases unmatched to any gene: 5.

J is TRBJ1-4 and V is TRBV3-1, with D perhaps TRBD1 (6 bases). Germline lookup yields CDR1 LGHDT and CDR2 YNNKEL (reference sequence). V lost 8 bases and J lost 7, with 14 bases in between. CDR3 length equals 13 residues. This CDR3 is CASGSRGFEKLFF. The CDR3 DNA follows: TGTGCCAGCGGCTCCAGGGGATTTGAAAAACTGTTTTTT.

This clonotype was seen a handful of times. The genes are TRBV5-1 and TRBJ2-7, with a tentative D call TRBD2 (6 bases). Trimming cost V 4 bases and J 3 bases, with 17 bases left between them. The CDR3 spans 15 residues. Looked up from germline, CDR1 is SGHRS and CDR2 is YFSETQ. CDR3 sequence reads: CASSPHGEVHYEQYF. CDR3 DNA sequence: TGCGCCAGCAGCCCACATGGGGAGGTTCACTACGAGCAGTACTTC.

The chain employs TRBV20-1 and TRBJ1-1; 11 bases match TRBD1. The CDR3 is made up of 16 amino acids. The V gene's germline CDR1 is DFQATT and CDR2 SNEGSKA (reference sequence). V was pared by 5 bases and J by 4 bases, with 12 bases of the junction left unmatched. The CDR3 nucleotides are TGCAGTGCTGTACCGGGACAGGGGGTAAGGGTCACTGAAGCTTTCTTT. It encodes CSAVPGQGVRVTEAFF.

In this sample, this clonotype turned up a few times. The rearrangement links TRBV30 to TRBJ2-1, with TRBD2 matching over 9 bases. With 0 bases clipped from V and 10 bases from J, the junction kept 10 bases outside the gene matches. Germline values: CDR1 GTSNPN, CDR2 SVGIG (reference sequence). The length of the CDR3 is 15 residues. This CDR3 reads CAWSVGVAGVGEQFF. CDR3 in DNA: TGTGCCTGGAGTGTCGGGGTAGCGGGGGTTGGGGAGCAGTTCTTC.